A single sample gave rise to the 30 T cell receptor beta chains below, sequenced in a study of CD8+CD57+ T cells in acquired aplastic anemia. Genomic DNA provided the template from which TCR beta VDJ and CDR3 profiles were obtained. MiXCR was run by TCRdb on the reads, yielding one entry per CDR3 protein. This table has 400,000 to 500,000 distinct CDR3 sequences, 60% to 80% appearing once. The source material was sorted CD4+, CD8+, or CD8+CD57+ T cells (not recorded which) from PBMCs. Receptors originate from a human donor in good health, serving as a control.

Notes on this clonotype: One junction end does not reproduce the germline sequence, and a read error may be involved. V usage is TRBV9 and J usage is TRBJ1-5, with D hard to call. The CDR3 is 13 amino acids. From germline, CDR1 is SGDLS and CDR2 YYNGEE. The CDR3 spells CASSWASNEPQHF. CDR3 DNA sequence: TGTGCCAGCAGCTGGGCCTCCAATGAGCCCCAGCATTTT.

The V call is TRBV7-3, the J call TRBJ2-7; D is undetermined. CDR1 and CDR2 from the germline V gene are SGHTA and FQGTGA. CDR3 length: 15 amino acids. The V gene lost 0 bases and the J gene lost 13 bases, with 22 bases spanning the gap. DNA for the CDR3: TGTGCCAGCAGCTTAACTCTTGCATCACCCCACCACTATTACTTC. Translated, it gives CASSLTLASPHHYYF.

The chain uses TRBV7-2 and TRBJ2-6; 11 bases are shared with TRBD1. The CDR3 runs to 19 residues. Germline V gives CDR1 SGHTA, CDR2 FQGNSA. V shed 4 bases and J 4 bases; nucleotides not matched to a gene: 12. The CDR3 DNA follows: TGTGCCAGCAGCTCGAGAAGGACAGGGGGCGGATCCGGGGCCAACGTCCTGACTTTC. This codes for CASSSRRTGGGSGANVLTF.

The chain employs TRBV7-4 and TRBJ1-6; D is uncertain. Germline V gene sequence: CDR1 SGHVT, CDR2 SQSDAQ. The CDR3 sequence is 15 residues long. V was shortened by 4 bases and J by 13 bases, with 20 bases between the two germline ends. The CDR3 DNA sequence: TGTGCCAGCAGCTCCGGACGGGCCGAGCGGTCGCCCCTCCACTTT. Its translation is CASSSGRAERSPLHF.

This chain connects TRBV7-8 to TRBJ1-5; D is possibly TRBD1 (5 bases). The CDR3 extends over 15 amino acids. CDR1 SGHVS and CDR2 FQNEAQ come from the germline V gene. V was trimmed by 3 bases and J by 7 bases, leaving 16 bases between them. The chain's CDR3 is CASSLTRGPCQPQHF. CDR3 DNA sequence: TGTGCCAGCAGCTTGACGAGGGGCCCTTGCCAGCCCCAGCATTTT. The variable domain in full, completed from reference TRBV7-8 and TRBJ1-5, reads GAGVSQSPRYKVAKRGQDVALRCDPISGHVSLFWYQQALGQGPEFLTYFQNEAQLDKSGLPSDRFFAERPEGSVSTLKIQRTQQEDSAVYLCASSLTRGPCQPQHFGDGTRLSIL.

The chain couples TRBV7-7 to TRBJ2-7; tentative D call: TRBD1 (5 bases). The CDR3 contains 13 residues. CDR1 is SSHAT and CDR2 is FNYEAQ in the germline V gene (reference sequence). The CDR3 sequence is CASSLAGQHDKYF. Here the CDR3 DNA reads TGTGCTAGTAGCTTAGCAGGGCAGCACGATAAGTACTTC.

Details on this clonotype: One end of the junction does not line up with germline, which may come from a read error. The genes are TRBV10-2 and TRBJ1-1, with D tentatively TRBD1 (5 bases). In germline, CDR1 is WSHSY, CDR2 SAAADI. The CDR3 is made up of 15 amino acids. The CDR3 loop is CASTGGWLMTTDALF. The CDR3 DNA is TGCGCCAGCACGGGGGGGTGGCTCATGACCACCGACGCACTTTTT.

At least ten counts were recorded for this clonotype. This chain joins TRBV27 and TRBJ1-6; 10 nucleotides align to TRBD1. Germline trimming cut 5 bases from V and 4 bases from J; bases unmatched to any gene: 2. This CDR3 spans 15 amino acids. From germline, CDR1 is MNHEY and CDR2 SMNVEV (reference sequence). The CDR3: CASSDRGPYNSPLHF. CDR3 coding DNA: TGTGCCAGCAGTGACAGGGGGCCGTATAATTCACCCCTCCACTTT.

The genes are TRBV7-3 and TRBJ1-6; D not certain. Looked up from germline, CDR1 is SGHTA and CDR2 is FQGTGA. V lost 5 bases and J 17 bases, leaving 25 bases between the germline ends. The CDR3 is made up of 15 amino acids. CDR3: CASSQDIQETQYFHF. The CDR3, as DNA: TGTGCCAGCAGCCAAGACATCCAAGAGACCCAGTACTTCCACTTT.

About this clonotype itself: One end of the junction varies from germline; a read error may be responsible. The chain has TRBV10-3 and TRBJ2-6; D perhaps matches TRBD1 (5 bases). The CDR3 extends over 15 amino acids. Germline V gene data show CDR1 as ENHRY and CDR2 as SYGVKD. In DNA, the CDR3 is TGTGCCATCAGTTCTACGGGCTCTGGGGCGCACGTCCTTGCATTC. It encodes CAISSTGSGAHVLAF.

This clonotype was observed at least ten times. This chain links TRBV10-1 with TRBJ2-2, with D uncertain. This CDR3 comprises 12 residues. The V gene lost 8 bases and the J gene lost 3 bases, with 7 bases spanning the gap. Germline V lookup: CDR1 WNHNN, CDR2 SYGVQD (reference sequence). In DNA form, the CDR3 reads TGCGCCAGCGAGCAGGACACCGGGGAGCTGTTTTTT. This gives the protein CASEQDTGELFF.

V usage is TRBV10-3 and J usage is TRBJ2-7; D might be TRBD1 (6 bases). Germline lookup yields CDR1 ENHRY and CDR2 SYGVKD. The germline V and J ends were trimmed by 5 bases and 1 base, with 15 bases remaining between them. The CDR3 runs to 15 residues. The chain's CDR3 is CAISPDRTLSYEQYF. The CDR3 DNA sequence: TGTGCCATCAGTCCTGACAGGACATTATCCTACGAGCAGTACTTC.

In the case of this clonotype: The final CDR3 position lacks the conserved phenylalanine or tryptophan, pointing to a likely read error. Because the CDR3's place on the DNA is in doubt, the DNA is left out and the CDR3 is given as listed by TCRdb. The chain couples TRBV7-3 to TRBJ1-6; TRBD1, the table's D call, lacks a check against the DNA. The CDR3 sequence runs 12 residues, both termini included. CDR1 is SGHTA and CDR2 is FQGTGA in the germline V gene. CDR3 loop: CASSLMVSGPGV.

This rearrangement joins TRBV9 to TRBJ1-2; TRBD1 is a possible D gene (6 bases). CDR1 is SGDLS and CDR2 is YYNGEE in the germline V gene. Between the trimmed V and J ends, which lost 4 bases and 10 bases, there was a span of 14 bases. The CDR3 totals 12 residues. The CDR3 sequence is CASSSDSGAYTF. The CDR3 DNA is TGTGCCAGCAGCTCGGACAGCGGGGCCTACACCTTC.

DNA of the CDR3: TGTGCCAGCAGCGGTAAGACAGTCTATGGCTACACCTTC. This encodes CASSGKTVYGYTF. The chain combines TRBV9 with TRBJ1-2, with TRBD1 as a possible D gene (5 bases). Germline lookup yields CDR1 SGDLS and CDR2 YYNGEE. Trimming took off 3 bases at V and 4 bases at J, with 10 bases between the two ends. There are 13 residues in the CDR3.

The J gene is TRBJ2-2, the V gene TRBV7-9, with 7 positions matching TRBD1. CDR1 is SEHNR, CDR2 FQNEAQ, per germline (reference sequence). The CDR3 length is 15 residues. The J segment lost 5 bases and the V segment lost 5 bases, leaving 8 bases of the junction unmatched. The chain's CDR3 is CASSPPGGITGELFF. Here the CDR3 DNA reads TGTGCCAGCAGCCCCCCAGGGGGTATAACCGGGGAGCTGTTTTTT.

This clonotype was picked up many times. The rearrangement uses TRBV20-1 and TRBJ2-5; TRBD1 matches at 8 bases. Germline V gives CDR1 DFQATT, CDR2 SNEGSKA (reference sequence). Germline trimming cut 6 bases from V and 4 bases from J; bases unmatched to any gene: 7. The length of the CDR3 is 13 residues. CDR3 sequence reads: CSATDRGRETQYF. Here the CDR3 DNA reads TGCAGTGCAACTGACAGGGGTCGAGAGACCCAGTACTTC.

This clonotype came up many times. The chain joins TRBV6-1 to TRBJ2-3; 12 bases map to TRBD2. Germline CDR1 and CDR2: MNHNS and SASEGT. Trimming took 4 bases from V and 4 from J; bases not matched to a gene: 3. The CDR3 is 15 amino acids. CDR3 nucleotides: TGTGCCAGCAGTGGACTAGCGGGGGTGGCAGATACGCAGTATTTT. Translated, it gives CASSGLAGVADTQYF.

Worth noting for this clonotype: This may arise from a read error, as a much more abundant clone is one base away. The chain links TRBV10-3 to TRBJ2-1; D assignment may be TRBD1 or TRBD2 (5 bases each). The V gene lost 10 bases and the J gene lost 7 bases, with 20 bases spanning the gap. The germline CDR1 and CDR2 sequences are ENHRY and SYGVKD. The CDR3 is 14 amino acids. In nucleotides, the CDR3 is TGTGCCAGCAGAGGGCTCGGGGCATCTAATGAGCAGTTCTTC. This sequence encodes CASRGLGASNEQFF.

The chain is built from TRBV6-1 and TRBJ1-5; 10 nucleotides align to TRBD1. CDR1 and CDR2 from the germline V gene are MNHNS and SASEGT. This CDR3 has 15 amino acids. V lost 8 bases, J lost 5 bases, and 9 bases stayed unmatched. The DNA of the CDR3 is TGTGCCAGCGCGGTAGCTGGGACAGGGGATCAGCCCCAGCATTTT. It translates to CASAVAGTGDQPQHF.

Comments on this clonotype: This may arise from a read error, as a much more abundant clone is one base away. This chain uses TRBV13 with TRBJ1-1; D gene ambiguous. Germline V gene lookup returns CDR1 PRHDT and CDR2 FYEKMQ (reference sequence). Trimming removed 1 base at V and 6 bases at J, with 18 bases between. The CDR3 consists of 16 residues. CDR3 region: CASSLVPRIFNAEAFF. CDR3 DNA: TGTGCCAGCAGCTTAGTCCCCAGAATATTTAACGCTGAAGCTTTCTTT.

The CDR3 reads CASSKTSGTEQYF. The CDR3 DNA reads as TGTGCCAGCAGTAAGACTTCGGGGACCGAGCAGTACTTC. The chain employs TRBV6-5 and TRBJ2-7; tentatively, D is TRBD1 or TRBD2 (5 bases each). Trimming took off 5 bases at V and 6 bases at J, with 14 bases between the two ends. Germline CDR1 and CDR2: MNHEY and SVGAGI. This CDR3 comprises 13 residues.

Only one count was recorded for this clonotype. This CDR3 is CASSLGQPFYGYTF. CDR3 bases: TGTGCCAGCAGTTTAGGACAGCCGTTCTATGGCTACACCTTC. The J gene is TRBJ1-2, the V gene TRBV2; tentative D call: TRBD1 (6 bases). V lost 5 bases to trimming and J lost 4 bases, with 14 bases between them. The CDR3 spans 14 residues. CDR1 and CDR2 from the germline V gene are SNHLY and FYNNEI.

A note on this clonotype: Mismatch with germline at one junction end may stem from a read error. V is TRBV7-3 and J is TRBJ2-6, with a weak D call TRBD1 (5 bases). This CDR3 is built from 13 residues. CDR1 is SGHTA and CDR2 is FQGTGA in the germline V gene. CDR3 coding DNA: TGTGCCAGCCGCGTAGCTGGGGCCAACGTCCTGAATTTC. Translated: CASRVAGANVLNF.

This clonotype was counted between two and nine times. The V gene is TRBV15, the J gene TRBJ2-1; D possibly matches TRBD1 or TRBD2 (5 bases each). Trimming took off 3 bases at V and 0 bases at J, with 9 bases between the two ends. The CDR3 runs 15 residues. The germline V gene has CDR1 LNHNV and CDR2 YYDKDF (reference sequence). The CDR3 spells CATSSQGDSYNEQFF. The CDR3 DNA follows: TGTGCCACCAGCAGCCAGGGAGACTCCTACAATGAGCAGTTCTTC.

The chain couples TRBV7-2 to TRBJ2-1; no clear D. V was shortened by 2 bases and J by 9 bases, with 14 bases between the two germline ends. The germline gives CDR1 SGHTA, CDR2 FQGNSA. CDR3 length: 14 amino acids. The CDR3 is CASSLPVLNTEQFF. The DNA of the CDR3 is TGTGCCAGCAGCTTACCGGTCCTCAACACTGAGCAGTTCTTC.

The genes are TRBV7-2 and TRBJ2-7; TRBD2 agrees at 8 bases. This CDR3 comprises 14 residues. Germline CDR1 reads SGHTA; CDR2 reads FQGNSA. The V and J ends lost 5 bases and 3 bases, in that order; junction bases with no gene match: 6. CDR3 nucleotides: TGTGCCAGCAGCGGACCGGGACTAGTCTACGAGCAGTACTTC. This encodes CASSGPGLVYEQYF.

For this clonotype: The junction does not match germline at one end; this may be a read error. The CDR3 sequence is CASSQEGSNSGELFF. The DNA of the CDR3 is TGTGCCAGCAGCCAAGAAGGGTCGAACTCCGGAGAGCTGTTTTTT. The rearrangement joins TRBV7-2 to TRBJ2-2; D gene uncertain. CDR1 and CDR2 from the germline V gene are SGHTA and FQGNSA. CDR3 length: 15 amino acids.

This chain connects TRBV11-1 to TRBJ1-2, with 7 bases that match TRBD1. The ends lost 1 base at V and 1 base at J; junction bases unmatched: 6. This CDR3 region has 16 residues. CDR1 and CDR2 from the germline V gene are SGHAT and FQDESV (reference sequence). The CDR3 bases are TGTGCCAGCAGCTTAGGGGGGACAGCCAATAACTATGGCTACACCTTC. It translates to CASSLGGTANNYGYTF.

This chain uses TRBV7-2 with TRBJ2-2, with D possibly TRBD2 on 6 matching bases. CDR1 SGHTA and CDR2 FQGNSA come from the germline V gene. V was cut by 1 base and J by 10 bases, with 16 bases left in between. The CDR3 runs 15 residues. CDR3 coding DNA: TGTGCCAGCAGCTTAGTGGGAGGAGGCTCCGAGGAGCTGTTTTTT. This translates into CASSLVGGGSEELFF.